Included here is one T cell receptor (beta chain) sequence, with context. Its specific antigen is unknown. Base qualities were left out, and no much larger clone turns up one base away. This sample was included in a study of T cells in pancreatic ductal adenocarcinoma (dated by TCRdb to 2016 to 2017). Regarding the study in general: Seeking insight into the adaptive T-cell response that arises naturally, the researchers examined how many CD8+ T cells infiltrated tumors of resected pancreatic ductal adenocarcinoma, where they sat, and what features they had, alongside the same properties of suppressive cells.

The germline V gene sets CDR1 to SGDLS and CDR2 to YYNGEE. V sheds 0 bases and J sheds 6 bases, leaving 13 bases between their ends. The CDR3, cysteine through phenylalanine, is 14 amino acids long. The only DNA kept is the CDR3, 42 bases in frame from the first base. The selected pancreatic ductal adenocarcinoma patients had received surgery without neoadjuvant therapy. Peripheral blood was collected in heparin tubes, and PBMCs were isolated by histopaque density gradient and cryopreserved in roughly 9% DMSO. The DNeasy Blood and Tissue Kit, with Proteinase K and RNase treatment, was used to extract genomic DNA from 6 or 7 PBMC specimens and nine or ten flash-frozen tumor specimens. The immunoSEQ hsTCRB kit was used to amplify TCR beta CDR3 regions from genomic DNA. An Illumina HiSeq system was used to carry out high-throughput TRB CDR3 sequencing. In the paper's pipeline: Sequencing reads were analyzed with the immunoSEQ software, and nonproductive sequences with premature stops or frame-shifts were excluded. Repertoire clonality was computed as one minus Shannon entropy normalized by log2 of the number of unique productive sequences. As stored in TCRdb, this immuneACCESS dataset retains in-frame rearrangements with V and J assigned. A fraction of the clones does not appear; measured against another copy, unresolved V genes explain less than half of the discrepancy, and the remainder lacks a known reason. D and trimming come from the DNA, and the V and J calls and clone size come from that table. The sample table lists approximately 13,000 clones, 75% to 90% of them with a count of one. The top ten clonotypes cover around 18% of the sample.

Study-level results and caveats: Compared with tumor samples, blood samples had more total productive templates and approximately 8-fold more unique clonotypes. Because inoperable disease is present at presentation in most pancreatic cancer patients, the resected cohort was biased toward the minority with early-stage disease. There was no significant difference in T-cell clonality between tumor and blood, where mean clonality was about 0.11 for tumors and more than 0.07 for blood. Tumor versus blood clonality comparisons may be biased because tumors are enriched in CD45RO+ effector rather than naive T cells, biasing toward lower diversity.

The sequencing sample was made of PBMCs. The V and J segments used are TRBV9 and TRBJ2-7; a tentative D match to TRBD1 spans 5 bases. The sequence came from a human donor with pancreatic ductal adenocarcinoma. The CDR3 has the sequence CASSVGGPEFEQYF. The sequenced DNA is TGTGCCAGCAGCGTAGGGGGCCCTGAATTCGAGCAGTACTTC.